The 10 T cell receptor beta chains below come from one sample, sequenced in a study of shared clonotypes between healthy human individuals. Data came from immunoSEQ multiplex PCR; TCRdb stores just in-frame clones and leaves some out. The sample consists of 2 million to 2.5 million clones, approximately 95% of them appearing once. The source material was naive CD4+ T cells from PBMCs. Subset denoted: CD45RA+ positively selected. These TCRs come from a man aged 18 to 29 in good health. Some clones in this sample may be carry-over from other donors' samples.

The V call is TRBV28, the J call TRBJ2-7; D might be TRBD1 (8 bases). CDR1 is MDHEN and CDR2 is SYDVKM in the germline V gene. The CDR3 spans 16 residues. V gave up 1 base and J gave up 3 bases, with 16 bases separating them. CDR3 amino acids: CASSLSDRGLLYEQYF. The CDR3 nucleotides are TGTGCCAGCAGTTTATCCGACAGGGGACTACTCTACGAGCAGTACTTC.

The V call is TRBV9, the J call TRBJ2-5; maybe TRBD2 (6 bases). The germline V and J ends were trimmed by 0 bases and 2 bases, with 11 bases remaining between them. CDR3 size: 15 residues. Per germline, CDR1 SGDLS and CDR2 YYNGEE. In DNA, the CDR3 is TGTGCCAGCAGCGTAGCCCCAGCGGGTCAAGAGACCCAGTACTTC. Translating it yields CASSVAPAGQETQYF.

J is TRBJ2-3 and V is TRBV27; 8 bases align to TRBD1. With 4 bases clipped from V and 4 bases from J, the junction kept 10 bases outside the gene matches. The CDR3 has 16 residues. The V gene's germline CDR1 is MNHEY and CDR2 SMNVEV (reference sequence). The CDR3 reads CASSSNRGVVPDTQYF. The CDR3, as DNA: TGTGCCAGCAGTTCTAACAGGGGGGTAGTCCCAGATACGCAGTATTTT.

This chain links TRBV5-6 with TRBJ1-2; 7 bases agree with TRBD1. Germline loops: CDR1 SGHDT, CDR2 YYEEEE. The CDR3 is 15 residues long. The V and J ends lost 4 bases and 4 bases, in that order; junction bases with no gene match: 10. CDR3: CASSTRDRVGYGYTF. The CDR3 DNA sequence: TGTGCCAGCAGCACCCGAGACAGGGTAGGCTATGGCTACACCTTC.

This chain uses TRBV28 with TRBJ1-2; D gene unclear. This CDR3 has 14 amino acids. Germline CDR1 is MDHEN and CDR2 is SYDVKM. Trimming took 6 bases from V and 4 from J, leaving 15 bases between them. The CDR3 DNA sequence: TGTGCCAGCAGACCATCAACGGGATCCTATGGCTACACCTTC. Protein: CASRPSTGSYGYTF.

This rearrangement joins TRBV7-2 to TRBJ2-7, with 10 nucleotides matching TRBD2. J was trimmed by 3 bases and V by 2 bases; bases with no gene match: 7. Germline V gene sequence: CDR1 SGHTA, CDR2 FQGNSA. CDR3 length: 16 residues. Here the CDR3 reads CASSLRLAGGVYEQYF. The CDR3 nucleotides read TGTGCCAGCAGCTTACGACTAGCGGGTGGGGTCTACGAGCAGTACTTC.

The chain recombines TRBV9 with TRBJ2-2; 14 bases line up with TRBD2. The CDR3 runs to 16 residues. V was clipped by 6 bases and J by 7 bases; unmatched bases: 8. Looked up from germline, CDR1 is SGDLS and CDR2 is YYNGEE. CDR3 DNA: TGTGCCAGCACACCGACTAGCGGGAGGGCGCACGGGGAGCTGTTTTTT. Its translation: CASTPTSGRAHGELFF.

This clone showed up just once. The sample holds other DNA sequences that translate to the same CDR3. The chain carries TRBV28 and TRBJ2-2; possibly TRBD1 for D (6 bases). The germline gives CDR1 MDHEN, CDR2 SYDVKM. The CDR3 contains 15 residues. V lost 6 bases, J lost 0 bases, and 11 bases lay in between. The CDR3 DNA reads TGTGCCAGCAGCAGTGCAGGGGCGAACACCGGGGAGCTGTTTTTT. Translation: CASSSAGANTGELFF.

The V and J genes are TRBV2 and TRBJ2-1; 7 bases fit TRBD2. Trimming removed 4 bases from V and 3 bases from J; junction bases left unmatched: 3. The CDR3 covers 14 residues. Germline V gene data show CDR1 as SNHLY and CDR2 as FYNNEI. CDR3 nucleotide sequence: TGTGCCAGCAGTGCCCTAGCGGTCTACAATGAGCAGTTCTTC. Translating it yields CASSALAVYNEQFF. Full variable domain (rest looked up from reference TRBV2 and TRBJ2-1): EPEVTQTPSHQVTQMGQEVILRCVPISNHLYFYWYRQILGQKVEFLVSFYNNEISEKSEIFDDQFSVERPDGSNFTLKIRSTKLEDSAMYFCASSALAVYNEQFFGPGTRLTVL.

The chain carries TRBV25-1 and TRBJ1-1; possibly TRBD1 for D (5 bases). The germline CDR1 and CDR2 sequences are MGHDK and SYGVNS. The CDR3 length is 15 residues. Trimming cost V 8 bases and J 5 bases, with 21 bases left between them. CDR3 nucleotide sequence: TGTGCCAGCGGCGACAAAACGGGGGGGGTAACTGAAGCTTTCTTT. As protein: CASGDKTGGVTEAFF.